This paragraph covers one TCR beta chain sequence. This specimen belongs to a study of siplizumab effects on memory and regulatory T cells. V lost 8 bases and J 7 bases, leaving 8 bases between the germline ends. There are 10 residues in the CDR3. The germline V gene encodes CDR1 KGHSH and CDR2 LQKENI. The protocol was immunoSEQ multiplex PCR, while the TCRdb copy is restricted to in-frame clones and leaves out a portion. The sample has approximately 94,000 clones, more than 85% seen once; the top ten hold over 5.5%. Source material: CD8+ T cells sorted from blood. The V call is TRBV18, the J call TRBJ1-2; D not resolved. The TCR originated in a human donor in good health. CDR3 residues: CASRGRGYTF. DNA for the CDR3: TGTGCCAGCCGAGGTCGTGGCTACACCTTC.